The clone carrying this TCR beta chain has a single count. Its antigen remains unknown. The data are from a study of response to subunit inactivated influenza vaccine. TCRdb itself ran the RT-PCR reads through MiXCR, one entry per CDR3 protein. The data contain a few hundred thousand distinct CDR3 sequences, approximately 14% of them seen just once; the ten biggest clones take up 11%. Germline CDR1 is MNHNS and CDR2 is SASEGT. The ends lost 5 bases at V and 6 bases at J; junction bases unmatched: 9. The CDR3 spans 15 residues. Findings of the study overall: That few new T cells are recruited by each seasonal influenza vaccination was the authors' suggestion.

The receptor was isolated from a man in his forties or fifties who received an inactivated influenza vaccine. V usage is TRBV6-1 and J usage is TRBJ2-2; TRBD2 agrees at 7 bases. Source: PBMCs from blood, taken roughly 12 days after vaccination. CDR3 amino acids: CASSRDYRRSGELFF. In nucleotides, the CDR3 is TGTGCCAGCAGTAGGGACTACCGACGGTCCGGGGAGCTGTTTTTT.